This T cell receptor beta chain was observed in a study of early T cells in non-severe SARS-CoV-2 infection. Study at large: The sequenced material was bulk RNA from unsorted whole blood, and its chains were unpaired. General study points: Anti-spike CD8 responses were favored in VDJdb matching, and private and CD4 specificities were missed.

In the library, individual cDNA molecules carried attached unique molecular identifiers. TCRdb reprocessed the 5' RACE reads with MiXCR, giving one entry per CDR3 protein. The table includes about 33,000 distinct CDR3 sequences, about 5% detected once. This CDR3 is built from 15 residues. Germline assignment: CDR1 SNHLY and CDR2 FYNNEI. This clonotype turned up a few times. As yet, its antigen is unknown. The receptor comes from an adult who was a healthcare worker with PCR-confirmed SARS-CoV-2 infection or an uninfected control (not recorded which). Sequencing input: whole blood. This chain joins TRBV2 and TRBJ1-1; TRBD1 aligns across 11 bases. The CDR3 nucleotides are TGTGCAGATCGGTGGGACAGGGGGAGGAACACTGAAGCTTTCTTT. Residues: CADRWDRGRNTEAFF.